The 17 T cell receptor beta chains below all came from one sample that was sequenced in a study of blood T cell repertoires in COVID-19. TCRdb's copy holds only in-frame clones and misses some; the assay was immunoSEQ multiplex PCR. The sample shows around 240,000 clones, approximately 84% of them seen only once. Source material: peripheral blood. These TCRs come from a woman older than 75 with acute or convalescent COVID-19.

This chain connects TRBV30 to TRBJ2-1; 13 positions match TRBD2. This CDR3 region has 14 residues. CDR1 and CDR2 from the germline V gene are GTSNPN and SVGIG (reference sequence). With 8 bases clipped from V and 9 bases from J, the junction kept 10 bases outside the gene matches. The CDR3 loop is CAGERLAGGIEQFF. Written as DNA, the CDR3 is TGTGCCGGCGAAAGACTAGCGGGAGGTATTGAGCAGTTCTTC.

The chain carries TRBV13 and TRBJ2-5, with D possibly TRBD2 on 6 matching bases. Trimming removed 5 bases at V and 3 bases at J, with 16 bases between. The germline V gene has CDR1 PRHDT and CDR2 FYEKMQ (reference sequence). The CDR3 covers 15 residues. The CDR3: CASSTQGLAEETQYF. Written as DNA, the CDR3 is TGTGCCAGCAGCACCCAGGGACTTGCGGAAGAGACCCAGTACTTC.

The chain recombines TRBV18 with TRBJ1-4; the D gene is possibly TRBD1 (5 bases). With 1 base removed from V and 5 bases from J, the gap between germline ends came to 11 bases. Germline V lookup: CDR1 KGHSH, CDR2 LQKENI. CDR3 length equals 15 residues. The CDR3 loop is CASSPREGLNEKLFF. The CDR3, as DNA: TGTGCCAGCTCACCACGGGAGGGGCTAAATGAAAAACTGTTTTTT.

The rearrangement uses TRBV19 and TRBJ1-1; TRBD1 might be the D (5 bases). The CDR3 loop spans 18 amino acids. The V end lost 7 bases, the J end lost 3 bases, and 27 bases lay between the germline ends. CDR1 and CDR2 from the germline V gene are LNHDA and SQIVND (reference sequence). CDR3 region: CASIMTSGRGRRDTEAFF. CDR3 sequence (DNA): TGTGCCAGTATCATGACCTCGGGACGGGGGAGAAGGGACACTGAAGCTTTCTTT.

The chain carries TRBV11-3 and TRBJ1-3, with TRBD1 matching 7 bases. Germline V gene data show CDR1 as SGHNT and CDR2 as YENEEA. The CDR3 sequence is 15 residues long. Trimming took 5 bases from V and 2 from J; bases not matched to a gene: 6. CDR3 nucleotides: TGTGCCAGCAGCCAAAATCAGGGGGCTGGAAACACCATATATTTT. It specifies CASSQNQGAGNTIYF.

V gene TRBV5-6 combines with J gene TRBJ2-1; the D gene is possibly TRBD2 (5 bases). The CDR3 totals 15 residues. Per the germline V gene, CDR1 is SGHDT and CDR2 is YYEEEE. V was trimmed by 4 bases and J by 8 bases, leaving 19 bases between them. In DNA form, the CDR3 reads TGTGCCAGCAGCCTAACCGGACTCCCAATGCATGAGCAGTTCTTC. This encodes CASSLTGLPMHEQFF.

The genes are TRBV20-1 and TRBJ2-7, with a tentative D call TRBD2 (6 bases). Germline CDR1 DFQATT, CDR2 SNEGSKA (reference sequence). The V gene lost 3 bases and the J gene lost 2 bases, with 17 bases spanning the gap. CDR3 length: 15 amino acids. CDR3 loop: CSASRVGGVTYEQYF. The CDR3 region has the DNA TGCAGTGCTAGTCGTGTCGGCGGGGTCACCTACGAGCAGTACTTC.

The chain employs TRBV7-3 and TRBJ2-1, with 10 bases identical to TRBD2. Trimming at V came to 4 bases and at J to 5 bases, leaving 11 bases not matched to a gene. CDR1 and CDR2 (germline): SGHTA, FQGTGA. The CDR3 extends over 17 amino acids. In DNA form, the CDR3 reads TGTGCCAGCAGCTCTCGCCCCCCAACTAGCGGGAACAATGAGCAGTTCTTC. Translating it yields CASSSRPPTSGNNEQFF.

The chain combines TRBV12-5 with TRBJ1-1; TRBD1 aligns across 8 bases. Germline V lookup: CDR1 LGHNT, CDR2 FRNRAP. The CDR3 extends over 15 amino acids. The J segment lost 0 bases and the V segment lost 2 bases, leaving 2 bases of the junction unmatched. DNA of the CDR3: TGTGCTAGTGGTTTGTGGACAGGGATGAACACTGAAGCTTTCTTT. Amino acid sequence: CASGLWTGMNTEAFF. The whole variable domain, remainder taken from reference TRBV12-5 and TRBJ1-1, is DARVTQTPRHKVTEMGQEVTMRCQPILGHNTVFWYRQTMMQGLELLAYFRNRAPLDDSGMPKDRFSAEMPDATLATLKIQPSEPRDSAVYFCASGLWTGMNTEAFFGQGTRLTVV.

This rearrangement joins TRBV19 to TRBJ2-1, with D maybe TRBD1 (5 bases). Trimming took off 7 bases at V and 2 bases at J, with 18 bases between the two ends. This CDR3 has 16 residues. CDR1 and CDR2 (germline): LNHDA, SQIVND (reference sequence). CDR3 nucleotide sequence: TGTGCCAGTAAGGGGAAGGGGAATGGGCCCTACAATGAGCAGTTCTTC. Amino acid sequence: CASKGKGNGPYNEQFF.

This clone was seen just once. The chain couples TRBV5-1 to TRBJ2-3; tentative D call: TRBD2 (5 bases). V dropped 1 base and J dropped 3 bases, with 6 bases sitting between them. In germline, CDR1 is SGHRS, CDR2 YFSETQ. CDR3 length: 13 residues. CDR3 DNA sequence: TGCGCCAGCAGCTTGAGCGGTACAGATACGCAGTATTTT. It encodes CASSLSGTDTQYF. Full variable domain (remainder filled in from reference TRBV5-1 and TRBJ2-3): KAGVTQTPRYLIKTRGQQVTLSCSPISGHRSVSWYQQTPGQGLQFLFEYFSETQRNKGNFPGRFSGRQFSNSRSEMNVSTLELGDSALYLCASSLSGTDTQYFGPGTRLTVL.

This clone has more than one count but fewer than ten. The chain's CDR3 is CASSLASQGAKGGANVLTF. The CDR3 DNA is TGTGCCAGCAGCTTAGCTTCCCAGGGGGCCAAAGGTGGGGCCAACGTCCTGACTTTC. V and J are TRBV11-3 and TRBJ2-6, with TRBD1 matching 8 bases. Losses at the gene ends were 1 base for V and 3 bases for J; bases not matched to a gene: 11. The CDR3 spans 19 residues. From germline, CDR1 is SGHNT and CDR2 YENEEA.

This rearrangement joins TRBV7-8 to TRBJ1-2, with 8 bases fitting TRBD1. V dropped 4 bases and J dropped 8; count of bases not matched to a gene: 6. Looked up from germline, CDR1 is SGHVS and CDR2 is FQNEAQ. CDR3 size: 13 residues. In DNA form, the CDR3 reads TGTGCCAGCAGCTCTTCCCGGGACAGGGGCTACACCTTC. Residues: CASSSSRDRGYTF. Filled out from reference TRBV7-8 and TRBJ1-2, the complete variable domain reads GAGVSQSPRYKVAKRGQDVALRCDPISGHVSLFWYQQALGQGPEFLTYFQNEAQLDKSGLPSDRFFAERPEGSVSTLKIQRTQQEDSAVYLCASSSSRDRGYTFGSGTRLTVV.

This clone has just a few counts. The chain is built from TRBV7-9 and TRBJ1-4, with TRBD1 matching 8 bases. This CDR3 region has 17 residues. With 5 bases clipped from V and 4 bases from J, the junction kept 12 bases outside the gene matches. CDR1 and CDR2 from the germline V gene are SEHNR and FQNEAQ (reference sequence). This chain's CDR3 is CASSNTAGGAGNEKLFF. CDR3 nucleotides: TGTGCCAGCAGCAACACGGCAGGGGGCGCTGGTAATGAAAAACTGTTTTTT. The full variable domain, with the rest looked up from reference TRBV7-9 and TRBJ1-4, is DTGVSQNPRHKITKRGQNVTFRCDPISEHNRLYWYRQTLGQGPEFLTYFQNEAQLEKSRLLSDRFSAERPKGSFSTLEIQRTEQGDSAMYLCASSNTAGGAGNEKLFFGSGTQLSVL.

The V gene is TRBV6-2 or TRBV6-3, the J gene TRBJ1-6, with a tentative D call TRBD1 (6 bases). Trimming removed 2 bases from V and 9 bases from J, with 14 bases in between. Looked up from germline, CDR1 is MNHEY and CDR2 is SVGEGT. The CDR3 loop spans 15 amino acids. In nucleotides, the CDR3 is TGTGCCAGCAGTTACGCGACTTTGGGGGCTTCACCCCTCCACTTT. Protein: CASSYATLGASPLHF.

The rearrangement joins TRBV3-1 (or the pseudogene TRBV3-2) to TRBJ2-2; 7 nucleotides align to TRBD1. The CDR3 extends over 16 amino acids. Germline V gene sequence: CDR1 LGHDT, CDR2 YNNKEL (reference sequence). V was clipped by 4 bases and J by 0 bases; unmatched bases: 5. CDR3 residues: CASSRKTGTNTGELFF. In DNA form, the CDR3 reads TGTGCCAGCAGCCGAAAGACAGGGACGAACACCGGGGAGCTGTTTTTT.

This clone was picked up many times. CDR3 sequence: CASSPVTPLNYGYTF. The CDR3 DNA reads TGTGCCAGCAGTCCCGTGACACCTCTCAACTATGGCTACACCTTC. V usage is TRBV7-9 and J usage is TRBJ1-2; unclear D gene. Germline CDR1 SEHNR, CDR2 FQNEAQ (reference sequence). The CDR3 length is 15 residues. Between the trimmed V and J ends, which lost 6 bases and 2 bases, there was a span of 16 bases.